A selection of T cell receptor beta chains follows, all from one sample in a study of T-cell reconstitution after alpha-beta-depleted transplantation in children. TCRdb passed the PCR reads through MiXCR, listing each CDR3 protein once. The table lists about 400,000 distinct CDR3 sequences, more than 10% of them singletons. This specimen consisted of PBMCs, obtained from the stem cell graft. The receptors stem from a human donor who donated a stem cell graft to a child with Fanconi anemia. Each CDR3 is given with its conserved first and last residue. Fields, in order: clone size, D gene, V gene, J gene, CDR3 protein, CDR3 DNA. A D gene is named only where the DNA matches it firmly. Expanded clones get a size class; other rows say once, few or many, or leave the size out.

size: few; D: TRBD2; V: TRBV29-1; J: TRBJ2-3; CDR3: CSVRTSGGRGDTQYF; DNA: TGCAGCGTTCGGACTAGCGGGGGAAGGGGAGATACGCAGTATTTT
size: many; D: .; V: TRBV7-2; J: TRBJ1-3; CDR3: CASSLVGRGNTIYF; DNA: TGTGCCAGCAGCTTAGTCGGCAGGGGAAACACCATATATTTT
size: few; D: .; V: TRBV3-1; J: TRBJ1-2; CDR3: CASKKQSSYGYTF; DNA: TGTGCCAGCAAAAAACAGTCTTCCTATGGCTACACCTTC
size: .; D: .; V: TRBV4-3; J: TRBJ2-7; CDR3: CASSQGLALSYEQYF; DNA: TGCGCCAGCAGCCAAGGGCTCGCCCTGTCCTACGAGCAGTACTTC
size: many; D: .; V: TRBV5-6; J: TRBJ2-5; CDR3: CASSSPQGSETQYF; DNA: TGTGCCAGCAGCTCACCTCAGGGTTCAGAGACCCAGTACTTC
size: .; D: TRBD1; V: TRBV7-6; J: TRBJ2-1; CDR3: CASNFRGTGEVNRYNEQFF; DNA: TGTGCCAGCAACTTCCGAGGGACAGGGGAGGTCAACCGCTACAATGAGCAGTTCTTC
size: many; D: .; V: TRBV6-5; J: TRBJ2-5; CDR3: CASSQRETQYF; DNA: TGTGCCAGCAGCCAAAGGGAGACCCAGTACTTC
size: .; D: TRBD1; V: TRBV11-2; J: TRBJ2-1; CDR3: CASSVIQGAFNYEQFF; DNA: TGTGCCAGCAGCGTGATTCAGGGGGCCTTTAACTACGAGCAGTTCTTC
size: .; D: .; V: TRBV12-3/TRBV12-4; J: TRBJ1-2; CDR3: CASSLASGAGYTF; DNA: TGTGCCAGCAGTTTAGCGTCTGGTGCTGGCTACACCTTC
size: many; D: .; V: TRBV6-6; J: TRBJ1-4; CDR3: CASTDWVEKLFF; DNA: TGTGCCAGCACGGACTGGGTTGAAAAACTGTTTTTT
size: .; D: .; V: TRBV7-8; J: TRBJ1-1; CDR3: CASLRIGGLNTEAFF; DNA: TGTGCCAGCCTACGCATAGGGGGTCTGAACACTGAAGCTTTCTTT
size: many; D: .; V: TRBV15; J: TRBJ1-2; CDR3: CATSALAAGLSGYTF; DNA: TGTGCCACCAGCGCCTTGGCTGCAGGGCTGAGTGGCTACACCTTC
size: few; D: TRBD2; V: TRBV10-3; J: TRBJ2-2; CDR3: CAISASGGNTGELFF; DNA: TGTGCCATCAGTGCCAGCGGGGGGAATACCGGGGAGCTGTTTTTT
size: few; D: .; V: TRBV29-1; J: TRBJ1-2; CDR3: CSVPEAPRANYGYTF; DNA: TGCAGCGTCCCGGAAGCCCCCAGAGCTAACTATGGCTACACCTTC
size: few; D: .; V: TRBV27; J: TRBJ2-6; CDR3: CASSSSPGTGANVLTF; DNA: TGTGCCAGCAGTTCTAGCCCCGGGACTGGGGCCAACGTCCTGACTTTC
size: many; D: .; V: TRBV6-2/TRBV6-3; J: TRBJ2-1; CDR3: CASSYWDSQFF; DNA: TGTGCCAGCAGTTACTGGGACTCACAGTTCTTC
size: few; D: TRBD1; V: TRBV12-5; J: TRBJ1-5; CDR3: CASGPPDRKGYNQPQHF; DNA: TGTGCTAGTGGTCCCCCGGACAGGAAGGGGTACAATCAGCCCCAGCATTTT
size: few; D: .; V: TRBV12-3/TRBV12-4; J: TRBJ1-1; CDR3: CASRLQTDEAFF; DNA: TGTGCCAGCAGACTGCAGACGGACGAAGCTTTCTTT
size: .; D: .; V: TRBV5-1; J: TRBJ2-6; CDR3: CASSFSGDGANVLTF; DNA: TGCGCCAGCAGCTTTTCGGGAGACGGGGCCAACGTCCTGACTTTC
size: .; D: .; V: TRBV18; J: TRBJ2-4; CDR3: CASSPAGAKNIQYF; DNA: TGTGCCAGCTCACCCGCGGGGGCCAAAAACATTCAGTACTTC
size: .; D: .; V: TRBV28; J: TRBJ1-1; CDR3: CASIVPQGPNTEAFF; DNA: TGTGCCAGCATCGTCCCGCAGGGGCCGAACACTGAAGCTTTCTTT
size: few; D: .; V: TRBV7-2; J: TRBJ1-1; CDR3: CASTFLHTEAFF; DNA: TGTGCCAGCACCTTTCTCCACACCGAAGCTTTCTTT
size: many; D: TRBD1; V: TRBV4-3; J: TRBJ2-7; CDR3: CASSQDQTGGDEQYF; DNA: TGCGCCAGCAGCCAAGATCAAACAGGGGGCGACGAGCAGTACTTC
size: .; D: TRBD2; V: TRBV7-2; J: TRBJ2-1; CDR3: CASSPEGLTYNEQFF; DNA: TGTGCCAGCAGCCCGGAGGGACTAACCTACAATGAGCAGTTCTTC